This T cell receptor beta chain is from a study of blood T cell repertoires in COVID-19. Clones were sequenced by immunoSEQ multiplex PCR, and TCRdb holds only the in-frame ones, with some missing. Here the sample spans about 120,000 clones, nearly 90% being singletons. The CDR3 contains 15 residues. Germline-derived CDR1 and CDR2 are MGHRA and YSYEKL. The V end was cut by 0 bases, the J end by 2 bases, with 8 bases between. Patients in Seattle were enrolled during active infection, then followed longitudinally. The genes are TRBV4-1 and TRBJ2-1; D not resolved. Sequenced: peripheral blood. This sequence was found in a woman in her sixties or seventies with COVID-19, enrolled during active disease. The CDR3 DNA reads TGCGCCAGCAGCCAAGATGGCACCACCTACAATGAGCAGTTCTTC. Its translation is CASSQDGTTYNEQFF.